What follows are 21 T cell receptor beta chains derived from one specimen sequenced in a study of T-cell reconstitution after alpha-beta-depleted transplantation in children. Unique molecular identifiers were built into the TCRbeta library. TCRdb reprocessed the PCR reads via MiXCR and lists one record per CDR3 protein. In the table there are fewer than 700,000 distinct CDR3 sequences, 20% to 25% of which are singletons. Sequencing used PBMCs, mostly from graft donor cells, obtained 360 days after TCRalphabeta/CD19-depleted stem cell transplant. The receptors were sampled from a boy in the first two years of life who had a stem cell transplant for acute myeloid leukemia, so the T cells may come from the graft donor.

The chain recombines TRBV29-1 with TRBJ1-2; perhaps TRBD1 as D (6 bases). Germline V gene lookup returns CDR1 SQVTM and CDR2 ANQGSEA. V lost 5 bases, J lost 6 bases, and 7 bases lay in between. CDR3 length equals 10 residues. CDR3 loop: CSVYRDGYTF. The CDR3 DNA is TGCAGCGTTTACAGGGATGGCTACACCTTC.

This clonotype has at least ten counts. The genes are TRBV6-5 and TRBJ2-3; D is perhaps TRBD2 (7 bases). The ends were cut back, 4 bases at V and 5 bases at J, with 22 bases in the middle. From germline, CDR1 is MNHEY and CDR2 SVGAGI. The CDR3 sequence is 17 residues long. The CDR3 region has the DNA TGTGCCAGCAGTTCCCAGGTCTGGCGGGGGCGGGTAGATACGCAGTATTTT. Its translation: CASSSQVWRGRVDTQYF.

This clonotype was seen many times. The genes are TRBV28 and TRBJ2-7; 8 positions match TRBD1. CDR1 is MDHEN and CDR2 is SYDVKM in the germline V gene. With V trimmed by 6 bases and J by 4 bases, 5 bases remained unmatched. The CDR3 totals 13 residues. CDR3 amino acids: CASRRQGPYEQYV. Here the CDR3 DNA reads TGTGCCAGCAGGCGACAGGGGCCGTACGAGCAGTACGTC.

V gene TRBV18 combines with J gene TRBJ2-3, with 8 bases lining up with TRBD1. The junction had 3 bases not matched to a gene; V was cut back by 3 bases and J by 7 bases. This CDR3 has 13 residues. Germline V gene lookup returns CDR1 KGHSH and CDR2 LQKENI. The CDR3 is CASSPQGAHTQYF. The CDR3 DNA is TGTGCCAGCTCACCCCAGGGGGCGCATACGCAGTATTTT.

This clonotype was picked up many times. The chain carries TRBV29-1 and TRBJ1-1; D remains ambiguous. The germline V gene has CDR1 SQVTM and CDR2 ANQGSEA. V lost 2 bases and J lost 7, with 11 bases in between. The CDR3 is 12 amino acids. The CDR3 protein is CSVEPGYFEAFF. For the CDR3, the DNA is TGCAGCGTTGAACCCGGGTACTTTGAAGCTTTCTTT. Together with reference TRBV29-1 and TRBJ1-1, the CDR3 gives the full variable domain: SAVISQKPSRDICQRGTSLTIQCQVDSQVTMMFWYRQQPGQSLTLIATANQGSEATYESGFVIDKFPISRPNLTFSTLTVSNMSPEDSSIYLCSVEPGYFEAFFGQGTRLTVV.

In nucleotides, the CDR3 is TGCAGTGCTAGCCTACAGGCTAGCAATCAGCCCCAGCATTTT. Its translation is CSASLQASNQPQHF. The chain has TRBV20-1 and TRBJ1-5, with a weak D call TRBD1 (5 bases). Trimming cost V 3 bases and J 0 bases, with 9 bases left between them. The CDR3 contains 14 residues. The germline V gene has CDR1 DFQATT and CDR2 SNEGSKA (reference sequence).

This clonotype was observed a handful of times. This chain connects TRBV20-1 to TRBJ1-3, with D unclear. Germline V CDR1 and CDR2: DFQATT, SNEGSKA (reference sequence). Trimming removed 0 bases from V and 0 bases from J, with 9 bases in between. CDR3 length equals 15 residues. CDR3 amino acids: CSARDPGNSGNTIYF. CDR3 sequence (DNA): TGCAGTGCTAGAGATCCGGGTAACTCTGGAAACACCATATATTTT.

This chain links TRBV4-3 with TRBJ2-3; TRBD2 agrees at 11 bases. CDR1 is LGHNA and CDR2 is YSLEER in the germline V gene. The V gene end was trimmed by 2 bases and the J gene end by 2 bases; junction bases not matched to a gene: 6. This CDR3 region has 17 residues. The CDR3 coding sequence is TGCGCCAGCAGCCAAACAACTAGCGGGGGCTCCACAGATACGCAGTATTTT. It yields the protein CASSQTTSGGSTDTQYF.

CDR3 sequence: CASSHPPGLEETQYF. DNA of the CDR3: TGTGCCAGCAGTCACCCTCCGGGACTAGAAGAGACCCAGTACTTC. V and J are TRBV11-2 and TRBJ2-5; 8 bases align to TRBD2. The V gene's germline CDR1 is SGHAT and CDR2 FQNNGV. V was pared by 6 bases and J by 3 bases, with 9 bases of the junction left unmatched. The CDR3 is made up of 15 amino acids.

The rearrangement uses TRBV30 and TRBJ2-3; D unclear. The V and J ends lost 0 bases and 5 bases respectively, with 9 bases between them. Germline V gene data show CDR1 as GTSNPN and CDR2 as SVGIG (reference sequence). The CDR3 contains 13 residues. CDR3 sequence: CAWSVRREDTQYF. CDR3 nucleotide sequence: TGTGCCTGGAGTGTCAGGCGAGAAGATACGCAGTATTTT.

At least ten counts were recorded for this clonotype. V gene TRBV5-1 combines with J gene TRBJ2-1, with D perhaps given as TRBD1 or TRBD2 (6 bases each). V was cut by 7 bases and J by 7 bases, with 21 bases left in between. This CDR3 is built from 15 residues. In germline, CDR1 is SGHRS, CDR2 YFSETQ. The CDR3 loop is CASGSHREGGNEQFF. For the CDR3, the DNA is TGCGCCAGCGGATCCCACAGGGAAGGAGGGAATGAGCAGTTCTTC.

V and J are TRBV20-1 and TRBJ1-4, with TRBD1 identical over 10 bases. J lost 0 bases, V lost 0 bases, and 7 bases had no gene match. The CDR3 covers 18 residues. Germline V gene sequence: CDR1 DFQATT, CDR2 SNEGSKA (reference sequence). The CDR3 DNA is TGCAGTGCTAGAGATGAAACAGGACAGGGGGCAACTAATGAAAAACTGTTTTTT. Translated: CSARDETGQGATNEKLFF.

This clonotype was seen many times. The CDR3 DNA follows: TGTGCCAGCAGTGAAGCCCGGGTGTATCGTAATGAAAAACTGTTTTTT. Encoded protein: CASSEARVYRNEKLFF. The V gene is TRBV27, the J gene TRBJ1-4; D uncertain. There are 16 residues in the CDR3. V was trimmed by 5 bases and J by 4 bases, leaving 17 bases between them. The germline V gene encodes CDR1 MNHEY and CDR2 SMNVEV (reference sequence).

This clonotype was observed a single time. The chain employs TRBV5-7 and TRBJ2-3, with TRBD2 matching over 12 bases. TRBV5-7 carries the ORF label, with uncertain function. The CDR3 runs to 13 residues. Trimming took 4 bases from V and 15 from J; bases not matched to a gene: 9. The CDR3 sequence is CASSPERTSGVYF. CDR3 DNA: TGTGCCAGCAGCCCCGAACGGACTAGCGGGGTTTATTTT.

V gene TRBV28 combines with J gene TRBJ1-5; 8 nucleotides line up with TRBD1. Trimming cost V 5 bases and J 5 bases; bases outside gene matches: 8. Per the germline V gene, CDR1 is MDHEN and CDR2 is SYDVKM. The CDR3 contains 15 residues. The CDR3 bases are TGTGCCAGCAGTCTTTCAGGGGGCGGCCATCAGCCCCAGCATTTT. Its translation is CASSLSGGGHQPQHF.

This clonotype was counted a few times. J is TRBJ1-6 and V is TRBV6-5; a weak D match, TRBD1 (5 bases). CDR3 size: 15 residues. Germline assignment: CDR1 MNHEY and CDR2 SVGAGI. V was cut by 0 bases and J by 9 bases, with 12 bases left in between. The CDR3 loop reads CASSYSTSRGSPLHF. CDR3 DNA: TGTGCCAGCAGTTACTCGACGTCAAGGGGTTCACCCCTCCACTTT.

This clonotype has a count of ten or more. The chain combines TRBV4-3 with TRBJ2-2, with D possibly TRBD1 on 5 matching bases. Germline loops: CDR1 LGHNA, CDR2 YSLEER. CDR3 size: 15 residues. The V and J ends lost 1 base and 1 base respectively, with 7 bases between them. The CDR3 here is CASSQARVNTGELFF. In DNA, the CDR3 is TGCGCCAGCAGCCAAGCCAGGGTGAACACCGGGGAGCTGTTTTTT.

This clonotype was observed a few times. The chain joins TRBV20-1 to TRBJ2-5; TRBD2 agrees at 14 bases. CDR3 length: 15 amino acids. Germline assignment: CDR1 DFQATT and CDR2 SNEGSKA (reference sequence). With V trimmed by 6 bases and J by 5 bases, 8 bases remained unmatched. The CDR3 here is CSATLGLAGVETQYF. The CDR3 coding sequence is TGCAGTGCAACGTTGGGACTAGCGGGGGTGGAGACCCAGTACTTC.

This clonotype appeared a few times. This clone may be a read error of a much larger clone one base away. CDR3 sequence reads: CASSSGSDTQYF. The CDR3 DNA reads as TGTGCCAGCAGCTCGGGGTCAGATACGCAGTATTTT. This chain uses TRBV7-8 with TRBJ2-3, with a tentative D call TRBD2 (5 bases). V was pared by 4 bases and J by 4 bases, with 6 bases between. The CDR3 length is 12 residues. Germline lookup yields CDR1 SGHVS and CDR2 FQNEAQ.

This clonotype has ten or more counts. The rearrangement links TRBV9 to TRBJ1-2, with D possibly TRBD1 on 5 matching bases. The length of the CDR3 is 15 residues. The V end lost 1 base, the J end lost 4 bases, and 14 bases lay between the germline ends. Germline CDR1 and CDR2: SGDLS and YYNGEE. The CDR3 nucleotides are TGTGCCAGCAGCGTAAATCAGGGACGGGGCTATGGCTACACCTTC. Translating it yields CASSVNQGRGYGYTF.

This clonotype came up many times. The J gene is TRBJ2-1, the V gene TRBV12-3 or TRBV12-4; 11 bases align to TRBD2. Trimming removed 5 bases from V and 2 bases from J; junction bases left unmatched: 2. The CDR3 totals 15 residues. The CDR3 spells CASSPSGGPYNEQFF. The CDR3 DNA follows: TGTGCCAGCAGTCCTAGCGGGGGGCCCTACAATGAGCAGTTCTTC.